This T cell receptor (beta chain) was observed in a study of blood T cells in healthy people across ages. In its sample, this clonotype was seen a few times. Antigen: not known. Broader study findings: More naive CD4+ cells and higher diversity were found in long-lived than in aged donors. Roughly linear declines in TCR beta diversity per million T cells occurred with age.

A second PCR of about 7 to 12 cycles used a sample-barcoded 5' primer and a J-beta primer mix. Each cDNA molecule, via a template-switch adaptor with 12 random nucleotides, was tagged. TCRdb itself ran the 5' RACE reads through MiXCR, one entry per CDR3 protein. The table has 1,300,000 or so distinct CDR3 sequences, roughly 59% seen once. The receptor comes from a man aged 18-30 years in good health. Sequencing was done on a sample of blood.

Here the CDR3 DNA reads TGTGCCAGCAGCAAAGAACATCGGACGGCCCTTGAGCAGCCCCAGCATTTT. This encodes CASSKEHRTALEQPQHF. The chain recombines TRBV21-1 with TRBJ1-5. TRBV21-1 is a recognized pseudogene. This CDR3 is 17 amino acids long.